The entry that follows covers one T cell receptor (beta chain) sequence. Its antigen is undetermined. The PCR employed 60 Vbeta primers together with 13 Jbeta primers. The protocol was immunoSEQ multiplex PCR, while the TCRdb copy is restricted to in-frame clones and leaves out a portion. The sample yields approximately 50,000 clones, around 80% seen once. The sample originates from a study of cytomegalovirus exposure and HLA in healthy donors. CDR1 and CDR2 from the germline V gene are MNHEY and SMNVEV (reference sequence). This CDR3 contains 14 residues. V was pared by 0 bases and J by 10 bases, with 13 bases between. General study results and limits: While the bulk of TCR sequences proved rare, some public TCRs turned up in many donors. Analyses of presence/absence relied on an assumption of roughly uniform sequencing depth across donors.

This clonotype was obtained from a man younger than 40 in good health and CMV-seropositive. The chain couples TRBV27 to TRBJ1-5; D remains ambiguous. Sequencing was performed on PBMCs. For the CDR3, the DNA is TGTGCCAGCAGTTTATCGAGGGAGGGCTTACCCCAGCATTTT. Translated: CASSLSREGLPQHF.